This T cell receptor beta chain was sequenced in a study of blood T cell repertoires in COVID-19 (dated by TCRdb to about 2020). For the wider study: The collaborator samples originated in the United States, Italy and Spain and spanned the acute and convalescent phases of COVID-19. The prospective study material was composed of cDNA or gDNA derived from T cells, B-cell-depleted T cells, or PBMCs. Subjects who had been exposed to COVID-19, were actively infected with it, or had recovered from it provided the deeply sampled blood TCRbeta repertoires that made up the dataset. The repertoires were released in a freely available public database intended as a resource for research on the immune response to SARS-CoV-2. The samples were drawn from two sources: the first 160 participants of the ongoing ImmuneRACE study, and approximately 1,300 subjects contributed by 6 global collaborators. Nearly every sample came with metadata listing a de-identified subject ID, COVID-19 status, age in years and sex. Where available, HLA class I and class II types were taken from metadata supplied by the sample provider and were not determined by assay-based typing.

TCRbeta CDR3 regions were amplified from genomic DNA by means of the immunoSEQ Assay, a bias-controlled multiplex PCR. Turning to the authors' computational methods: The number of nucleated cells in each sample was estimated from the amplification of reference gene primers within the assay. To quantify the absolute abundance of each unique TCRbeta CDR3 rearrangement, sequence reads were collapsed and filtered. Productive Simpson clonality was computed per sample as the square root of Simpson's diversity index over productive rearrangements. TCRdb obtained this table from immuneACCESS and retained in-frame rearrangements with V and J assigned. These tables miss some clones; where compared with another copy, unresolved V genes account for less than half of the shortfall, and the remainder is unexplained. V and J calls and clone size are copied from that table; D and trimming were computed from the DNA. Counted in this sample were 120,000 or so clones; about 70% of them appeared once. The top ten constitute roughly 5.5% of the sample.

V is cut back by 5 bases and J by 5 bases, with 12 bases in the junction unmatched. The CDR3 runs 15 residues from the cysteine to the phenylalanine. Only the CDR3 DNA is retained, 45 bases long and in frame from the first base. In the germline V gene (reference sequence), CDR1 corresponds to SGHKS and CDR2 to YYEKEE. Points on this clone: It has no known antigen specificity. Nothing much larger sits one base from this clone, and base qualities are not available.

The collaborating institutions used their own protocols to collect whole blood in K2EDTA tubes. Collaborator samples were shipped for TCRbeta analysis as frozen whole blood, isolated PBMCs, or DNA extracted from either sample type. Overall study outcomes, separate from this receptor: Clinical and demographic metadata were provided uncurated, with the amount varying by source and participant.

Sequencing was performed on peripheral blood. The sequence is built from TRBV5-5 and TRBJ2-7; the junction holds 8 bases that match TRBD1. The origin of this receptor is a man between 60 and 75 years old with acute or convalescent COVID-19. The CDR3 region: CASRQRQGQWDEQYF. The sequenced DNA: TGTGCCAGCAGGCAAAGACAGGGGCAGTGGGACGAGCAGTACTTC.